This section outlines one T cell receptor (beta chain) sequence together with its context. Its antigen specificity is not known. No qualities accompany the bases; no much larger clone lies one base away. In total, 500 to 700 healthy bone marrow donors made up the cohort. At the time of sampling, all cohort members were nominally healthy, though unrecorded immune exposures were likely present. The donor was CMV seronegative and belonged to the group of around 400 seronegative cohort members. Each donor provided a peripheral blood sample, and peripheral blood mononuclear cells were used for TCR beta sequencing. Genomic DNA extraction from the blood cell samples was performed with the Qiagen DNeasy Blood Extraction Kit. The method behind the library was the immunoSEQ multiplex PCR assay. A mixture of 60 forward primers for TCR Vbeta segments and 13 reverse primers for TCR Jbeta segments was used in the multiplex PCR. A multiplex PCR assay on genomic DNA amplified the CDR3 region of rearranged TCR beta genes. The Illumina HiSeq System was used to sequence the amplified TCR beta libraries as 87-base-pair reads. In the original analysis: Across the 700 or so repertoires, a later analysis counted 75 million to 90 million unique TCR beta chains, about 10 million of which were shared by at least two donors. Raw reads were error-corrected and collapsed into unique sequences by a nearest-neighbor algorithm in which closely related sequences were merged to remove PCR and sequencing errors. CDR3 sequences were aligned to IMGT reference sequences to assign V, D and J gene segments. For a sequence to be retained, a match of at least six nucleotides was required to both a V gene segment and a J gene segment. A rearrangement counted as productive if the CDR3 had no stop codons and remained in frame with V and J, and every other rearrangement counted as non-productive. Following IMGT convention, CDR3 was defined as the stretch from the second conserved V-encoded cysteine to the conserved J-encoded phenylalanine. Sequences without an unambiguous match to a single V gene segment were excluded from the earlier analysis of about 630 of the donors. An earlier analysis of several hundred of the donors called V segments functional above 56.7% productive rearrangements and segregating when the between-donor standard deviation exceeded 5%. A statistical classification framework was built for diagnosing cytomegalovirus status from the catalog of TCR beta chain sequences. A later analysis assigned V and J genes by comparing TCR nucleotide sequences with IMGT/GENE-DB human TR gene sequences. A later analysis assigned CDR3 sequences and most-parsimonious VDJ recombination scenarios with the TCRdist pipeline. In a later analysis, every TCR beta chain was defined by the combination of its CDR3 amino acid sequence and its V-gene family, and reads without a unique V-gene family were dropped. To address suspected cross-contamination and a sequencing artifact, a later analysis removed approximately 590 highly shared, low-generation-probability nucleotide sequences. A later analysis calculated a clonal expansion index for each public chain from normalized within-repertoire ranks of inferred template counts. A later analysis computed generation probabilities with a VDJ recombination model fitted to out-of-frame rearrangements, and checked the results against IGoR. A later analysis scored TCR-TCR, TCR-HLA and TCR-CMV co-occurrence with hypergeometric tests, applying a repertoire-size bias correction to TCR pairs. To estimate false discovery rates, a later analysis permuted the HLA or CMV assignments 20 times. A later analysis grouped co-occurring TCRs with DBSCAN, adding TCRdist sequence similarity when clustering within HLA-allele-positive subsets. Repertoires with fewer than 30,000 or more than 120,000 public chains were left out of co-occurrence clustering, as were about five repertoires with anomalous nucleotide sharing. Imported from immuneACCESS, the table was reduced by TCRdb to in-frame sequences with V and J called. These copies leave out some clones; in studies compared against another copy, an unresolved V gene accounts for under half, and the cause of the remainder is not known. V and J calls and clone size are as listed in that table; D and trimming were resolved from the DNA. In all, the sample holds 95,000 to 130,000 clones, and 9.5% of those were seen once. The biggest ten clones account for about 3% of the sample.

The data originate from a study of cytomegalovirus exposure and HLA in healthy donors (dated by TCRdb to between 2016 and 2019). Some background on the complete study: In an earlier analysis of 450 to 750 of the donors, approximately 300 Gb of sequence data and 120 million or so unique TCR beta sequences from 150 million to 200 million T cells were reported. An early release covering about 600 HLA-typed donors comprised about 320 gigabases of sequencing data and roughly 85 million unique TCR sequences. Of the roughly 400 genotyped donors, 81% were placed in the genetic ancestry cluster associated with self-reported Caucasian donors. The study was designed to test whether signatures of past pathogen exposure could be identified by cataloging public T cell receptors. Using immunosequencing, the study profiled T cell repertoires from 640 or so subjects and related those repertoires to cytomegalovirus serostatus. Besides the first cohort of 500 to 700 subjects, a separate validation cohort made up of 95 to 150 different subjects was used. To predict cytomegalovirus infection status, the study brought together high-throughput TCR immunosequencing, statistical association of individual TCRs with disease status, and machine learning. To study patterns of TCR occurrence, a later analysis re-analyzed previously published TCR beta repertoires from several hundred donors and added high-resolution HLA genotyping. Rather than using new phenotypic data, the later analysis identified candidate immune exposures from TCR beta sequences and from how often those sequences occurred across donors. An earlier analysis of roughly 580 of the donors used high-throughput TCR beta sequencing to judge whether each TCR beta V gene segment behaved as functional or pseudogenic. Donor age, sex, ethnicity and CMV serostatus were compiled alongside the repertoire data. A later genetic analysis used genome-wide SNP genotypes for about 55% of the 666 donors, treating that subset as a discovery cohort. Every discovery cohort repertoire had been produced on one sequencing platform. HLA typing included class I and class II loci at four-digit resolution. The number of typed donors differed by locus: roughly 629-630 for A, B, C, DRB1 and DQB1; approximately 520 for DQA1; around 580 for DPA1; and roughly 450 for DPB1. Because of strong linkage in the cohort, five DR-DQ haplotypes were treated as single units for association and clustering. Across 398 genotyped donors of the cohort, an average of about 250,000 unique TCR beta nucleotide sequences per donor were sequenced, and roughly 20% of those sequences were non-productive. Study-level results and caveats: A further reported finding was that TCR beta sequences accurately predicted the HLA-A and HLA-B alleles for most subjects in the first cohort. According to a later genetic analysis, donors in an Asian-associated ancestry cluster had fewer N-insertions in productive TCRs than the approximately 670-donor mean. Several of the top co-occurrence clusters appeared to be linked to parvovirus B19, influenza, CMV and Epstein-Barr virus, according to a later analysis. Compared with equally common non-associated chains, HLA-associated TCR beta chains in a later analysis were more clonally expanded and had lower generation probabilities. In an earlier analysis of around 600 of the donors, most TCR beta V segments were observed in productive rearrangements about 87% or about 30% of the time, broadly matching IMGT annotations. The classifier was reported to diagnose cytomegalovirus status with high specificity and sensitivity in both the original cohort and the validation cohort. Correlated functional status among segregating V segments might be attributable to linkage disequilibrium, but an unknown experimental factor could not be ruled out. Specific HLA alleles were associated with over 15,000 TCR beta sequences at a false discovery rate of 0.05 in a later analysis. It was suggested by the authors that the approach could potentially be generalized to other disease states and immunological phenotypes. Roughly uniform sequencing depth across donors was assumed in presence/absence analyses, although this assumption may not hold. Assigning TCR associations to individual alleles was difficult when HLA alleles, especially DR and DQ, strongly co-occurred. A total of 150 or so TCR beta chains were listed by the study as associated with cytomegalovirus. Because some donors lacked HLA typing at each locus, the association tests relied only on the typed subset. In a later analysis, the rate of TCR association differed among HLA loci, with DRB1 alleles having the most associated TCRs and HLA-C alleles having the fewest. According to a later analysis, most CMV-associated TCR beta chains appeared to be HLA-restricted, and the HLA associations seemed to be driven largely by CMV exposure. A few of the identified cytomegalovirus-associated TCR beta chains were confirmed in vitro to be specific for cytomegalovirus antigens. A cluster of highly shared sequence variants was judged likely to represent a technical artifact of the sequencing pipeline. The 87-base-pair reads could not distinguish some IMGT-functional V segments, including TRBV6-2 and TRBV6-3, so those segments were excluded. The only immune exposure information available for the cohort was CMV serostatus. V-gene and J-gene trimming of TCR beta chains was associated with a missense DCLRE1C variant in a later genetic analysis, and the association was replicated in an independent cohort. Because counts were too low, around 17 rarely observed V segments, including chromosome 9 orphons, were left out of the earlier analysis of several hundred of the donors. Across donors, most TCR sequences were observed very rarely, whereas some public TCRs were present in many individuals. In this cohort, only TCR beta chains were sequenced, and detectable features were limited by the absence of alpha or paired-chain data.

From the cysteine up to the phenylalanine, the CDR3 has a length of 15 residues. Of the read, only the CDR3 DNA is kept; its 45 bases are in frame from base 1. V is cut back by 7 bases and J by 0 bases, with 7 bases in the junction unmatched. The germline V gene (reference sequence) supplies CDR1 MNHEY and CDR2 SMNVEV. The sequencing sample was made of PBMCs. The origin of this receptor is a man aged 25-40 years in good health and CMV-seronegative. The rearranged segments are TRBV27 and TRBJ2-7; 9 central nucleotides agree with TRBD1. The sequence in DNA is TGTGCCAGCAAACCGGGACAGGGCAGCTCCTACGAGCAGTACTTC. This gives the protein CASKPGQGSSYEQYF.